This TCR beta chain was recovered during a study of cytomegalovirus exposure and HLA in healthy donors (dated by TCRdb to the late 2010s). Context from the whole study: In an earlier analysis of roughly 590 of the donors, about 270 Gb of sequence data and just under 120 million unique TCR beta sequences from 180 million or so T cells were reported. High-throughput TCR immunosequencing, statistical association of individual TCRs with disease status, and machine learning were combined to predict cytomegalovirus infection status. An early release that covered several hundred HLA-typed donors contained approximately 300 gigabases of sequencing data and around 85 million unique TCR sequences. Every repertoire in the discovery cohort had been generated on one and the same sequencing platform. The number of typed donors differed by locus: roughly 629-640 for A, B, C, DRB1 and DQB1; approximately 520 for DQA1; some 590 for DPA1; and roughly 470 for DPB1. Rather than using new phenotypic data, the later analysis identified candidate immune exposures from TCR beta sequences and from how often those sequences occurred across donors. Genome-wide SNP genotypes for about 60% of the 666 donors were used in a later genetic analysis, which treated that subset as a discovery cohort. Class I and class II HLA loci were covered by the typing at four-digit resolution. Roughly five DR-DQ haplotypes were handled as single units for association and clustering because linkage in the cohort was strong. An earlier analysis of around 580 of the donors used high-throughput TCR beta sequencing to judge whether each TCR beta V gene segment behaved as functional or pseudogenic. A later analysis re-analyzed previously published TCR beta repertoires from approximately 670 donors and added high-resolution HLA genotyping to study TCR occurrence patterns. Of the roughly 400 genotyped donors, approximately 82% fell in the genetic ancestry cluster associated with self-reported Caucasian donors. The study aimed to test whether cataloging public T cell receptors could reveal signatures of past pathogen exposure. Among some 410 genotyped donors of the cohort, an average of around 240,000 unique TCR beta nucleotide sequences were sequenced per donor, about a sixth of them non-productive. The study used immunosequencing to profile the T cell repertoires of under 700 subjects and linked those repertoires to cytomegalovirus serostatus. Donor age, sex, ethnicity and CMV serostatus were collected together with the repertoire data. In addition to the first cohort of 666 subjects, a separate validation cohort of approximately 130 different subjects was used. Overall study results and their limits: Most TCR sequences were observed very rarely across donors, whereas some public TCRs were present in many individuals. According to a later analysis, most CMV-associated TCR beta chains appeared to be HLA-restricted, and the HLA associations seemed to be driven largely by CMV exposure. The classifier was reported to diagnose cytomegalovirus status with high specificity and sensitivity in both the original and validation cohorts. In this cohort, only TCR beta chains were sequenced, and detectable features were limited by the absence of alpha or paired-chain data. The earlier analysis of a few hundred of the donors excluded approximately 17 rarely observed V segments, including chromosome 9 orphons, because counts were too low. CMV serostatus was the only immune exposure information available for the cohort. When HLA alleles, especially DR and DQ, strongly co-occurred, TCR associations were difficult to assign to individual alleles. In a later analysis, HLA-associated TCR beta chains showed more clonal expansion and lower generation probabilities than non-associated chains that were equally common. Linkage disequilibrium might explain the correlated functional status among segregating V segments, but an unknown experimental factor could not be ruled out. It was suggested by the authors that the approach could potentially be generalized to other disease states and immunological phenotypes. According to a later analysis, parvovirus B19, influenza, CMV and Epstein-Barr virus appeared linked to several top co-occurrence clusters. The sequencing pipeline was judged likely to have produced a cluster of highly shared sequence variants as a technical artifact. A further reported finding was that TCR beta sequences accurately predicted the HLA-A and HLA-B alleles for most subjects in the first cohort. According to a later analysis, TCR association rates differed among HLA loci, with DRB1 alleles showing the most associated TCRs and HLA-C alleles showing the fewest. HLA typing was unavailable for some donors at each locus, so association tests used only the typed subset. In a later genetic analysis, fewer N-insertions in productive TCRs were reported among donors in an Asian-associated ancestry cluster than the roughly 700-donor mean. In a later genetic analysis, a missense DCLRE1C variant was associated with V-gene and J-gene trimming of TCR beta chains, and the association was replicated in an independent cohort. Broadly in line with IMGT annotations, most TCR beta V segments showed up in productive rearrangements about 87% or about 30% of the time in an earlier analysis of around 600 of the donors. Specific HLA alleles were associated with 16,951 TCR beta sequences at a false discovery rate of 0.05 in a later analysis. Roughly uniform sequencing depth across donors was assumed in presence/absence analyses, although this assumption may not hold. In vitro tests confirmed that a few of the cytomegalovirus-associated TCR beta chains recognize cytomegalovirus antigens. The study gave a list of 150 to 200 TCR beta chains associated with cytomegalovirus.

To note about this clone: The antigen it binds to is not known. Base qualities are missing; no much larger clone stands one base away.

The cohort consisted of 600 to 750 healthy bone marrow donors. At the time of sampling, every cohort member was nominally healthy, though immune exposures that went unrecorded were likely present. The donor tested CMV seronegative, placing the donor among the 352 seronegative members of the cohort. A peripheral blood sample was provided by each donor, and peripheral blood mononuclear cells were used for TCR beta sequencing. Genomic DNA was extracted from the blood cell samples with the Qiagen DNeasy Blood Extraction Kit. The method behind the library was the immunoSEQ multiplex PCR assay. For the multiplex PCR, a mixture combining 60 forward primers for TCR Vbeta segments and 13 reverse primers for TCR Jbeta segments was used. A multiplex PCR assay on genomic DNA amplified the CDR3 region of rearranged TCR beta genes. The amplified TCR beta libraries were sequenced on the Illumina HiSeq System as 87-base-pair reads. As for the original processing: In a later analysis, some 80 million unique TCR beta chains were counted across the roughly 670 repertoires, and some 10 million of these chains were shared by at least two donors. A nearest-neighbor algorithm error-corrected the raw reads and collapsed the reads into unique sequences, merging closely related sequences to remove PCR and sequencing errors. To assign V, D and J gene segments, CDR3 sequences were aligned to IMGT reference sequences. For a sequence to be retained, a match of at least six nucleotides to both a V gene segment and a J gene segment was required. A rearrangement counted as productive if the CDR3 had no stop codons and remained in frame with V and J, and every other rearrangement counted as non-productive. Following IMGT convention, CDR3 was defined as the stretch from the second conserved V-encoded cysteine up to the conserved J-encoded phenylalanine. In an earlier analysis of 550 to 650 of the donors, sequences lacking an unambiguous match to a single V gene segment were excluded. An earlier analysis of 587 of the donors called V segments functional above 56.7% productive rearrangements and segregating when the between-donor standard deviation exceeded 5%. To diagnose cytomegalovirus status from the catalog of TCR beta chain sequences, a statistical classification framework was built. In a later analysis, TCR nucleotide sequences were compared against IMGT/GENE-DB human TR gene sequences so that V and J genes could be assigned. In a later analysis, CDR3 sequences and most-parsimonious VDJ recombination scenarios were assigned using the TCRdist pipeline. In a later analysis, every TCR beta chain was defined by the combination of its CDR3 amino acid sequence and its V-gene family, and reads without a unique V-gene family were dropped. As a way to deal with suspected cross-contamination and a sequencing artifact, a later analysis dropped 640 or so nucleotide sequences that were highly shared and had low generation probability. For each public chain, a later analysis derived a clonal expansion index from normalized ranks of inferred template counts within each repertoire. In a later analysis, generation probabilities were computed using a VDJ recombination model fitted to out-of-frame rearrangements, and the results were checked against IGoR. In a later analysis, TCR-TCR, TCR-HLA and TCR-CMV co-occurrence was scored with hypergeometric tests, and a repertoire-size bias correction was applied to TCR pairs. A later analysis estimated false discovery rates by permuting HLA or CMV assignments 20 times. A later analysis grouped co-occurring TCRs with DBSCAN, adding TCRdist sequence similarity when clustering within HLA-allele-positive subsets. Co-occurrence clustering excluded repertoires with fewer than 30,000 or more than 120,000 public chains, plus five with anomalous nucleotide sharing. Entries here come from immuneACCESS through TCRdb and include only in-frame sequences with V and J called. Some clones fail to appear in such tables; in the studies checked, an unresolved V gene covers under half of the shortfall, and the cause of the remainder is unknown. Clone size and the V and J calls come from that table; the DNA yielded D and trimming. This sample holds 200,000 or so clones; 76% were observed only once. The ten most abundant clones make up approximately 0.6% of the sample.

Sequencing was done on a sample of PBMCs. The sequence derives from a man aged 18 to 35 in good health and CMV-seronegative.

The nucleotide sequence is given as TGCGCCAGCAGCCCAGACAGGTCCAATTACAATGAGCAGTTCTTC. Translated, it reads CASSPDRSNYNEQFF. Recombination joined TRBV5-1 with TRBJ2-1; TRBD1 is a weak D gene call, 6 bases matching. Based on the germline V gene, the CDR1 and CDR2 sequences are SGHRS and YFSETQ. Reading from cysteine to phenylalanine, the CDR3 counts 15 amino acids. Only the CDR3 part of the read is kept: 45 bases, read in frame from the first base. V and J lose 4 bases and 4 bases, and a span of 15 bases separates them.